The text below deals with one TCR beta chain. Its antigen is undetermined. This entry is derived from a study of CD8+ T cells in alopecia areata. Background on the study: Among treated patients, oral tofacitinib was administered at 5 to 10 mg twice daily. After 6 to 18 months of tofacitinib, follow-up continued 6 months off drug. Overall study findings and caveats: Greater clonality was observed in lesional scalp samples, especially alopecia totalis/universalis, versus normal scalp.

Germline CDR1 reads SGHDN; CDR2 reads FVKESK. CDR3 size: 15 residues. Trimming cost V 4 bases and J 1 base; bases outside gene matches: 3. TCR sequencing used cDNA made by reverse transcription of extracted RNA. The data were produced by immunoSEQ multiplex PCR, yet TCRdb's version contains in-frame clones alone and is incomplete. The sample shows some 150,000 clones, approximately 65% of them seen only once. Collection of lesional scalp punch biopsies and peripheral blood was performed in alopecia areata patients. The receptor was derived from a human donor with alopecia areata. The specimen comprised CD8+ T cells sorted from blood, sampled at week 0. The chain links TRBV14 to TRBJ2-1; 8 nucleotides line up with TRBD1. CDR3 loop: CASSRTGRSYNEQFF. In DNA form, the CDR3 reads TGTGCCAGCAGCCGGACAGGGCGATCCTACAATGAGCAGTTCTTC. The full variable domain, with the rest looked up from reference TRBV14 and TRBJ2-1, is EAGVTQFPSHSVIEKGQTVTLRCDPISGHDNLYWYRRVMGKEIKFLLHFVKESKQDESGMPNNRFLAERTGGTYSTLKVQPAELEDSGVYFCASSRTGRSYNEQFFGPGTRLTVL.